These T cell receptor beta chains were read from a single sample in a study of blood T cell repertoires in COVID-19. The data were produced by immunoSEQ multiplex PCR, yet TCRdb's version contains in-frame clones alone and is incomplete. The table lists some 200,000 clones, around 91% of them singletons. Source material: PBMCs or T cells enriched from blood (not recorded which). The receptors were gathered from a woman aged 18-29 years in a cohort exposed to, infected with or recovered from COVID-19 (not recorded which). The CDR3 runs from the conserved cysteine through the conserved F or W. D genes are given only for firm matches. Rows may omit the clone size; those that give it use once, few, many or a size class.

j_call clone_size v_call d_call cdr3_nt cdr3_aa
TRBJ1-4 - TRBV7-9 TRBD1 TGTGCCAGCAGACCCGGGACAGAAGAACAGAAACTGTTTTTT CASRPGTEEQKLFF
TRBJ1-2 - TRBV3-1/TRBV3-2 TRBD1 TGTGCCAGCAGCCAGGGACAGCCCTATGGCTACACCTTC CASSQGQPYGYTF
TRBJ1-1 - TRBV5-1 TRBD1 TGCGCCAGCTCCGGGACAGGGGACACTGAAGCTTTCTTT CASSGTGDTEAFF
TRBJ2-5 - TRBV9 - TGTGCCAGCAGCCCCGGAGGTGCCCCACAAGAGACCCAGTACTTC CASSPGGAPQETQYF
TRBJ1-2 - TRBV14 - TGTGCCAGCAGCCAAGATTTGTTCCTTGGGAGGGAGTACACCTTC CASSQDLFLGREYTF
TRBJ2-6 - TRBV5-4 TRBD1 TGTGCCAGCAGCTTGGGACAGGGGGCAGGTGGGGCCAACGTCCTGACTTTC CASSLGQGAGGANVLTF
TRBJ2-7 once TRBV21-1 - TGTGCCAGCTTTTGGGACAGGAATTACGAGCAGTACTTC CASFWDRNYEQYF
TRBJ1-5 - TRBV19 - TGTGCCAGGGGGGCAATGGCAGGCAACAATCAGCCCCAGCATTTT CARGAMAGNNQPQHF
TRBJ1-1 - TRBV4-1 - TGCGCCAGCAGCCAGAAACAGGGTGGCACTGAAGCTTTCTTT CASSQKQGGTEAFF
TRBJ2-7 - TRBV3-1/TRBV3-2 - TGTGCCAGCAGCCAAGTTAGGGAGAGCTCCTACGAGCAGTACTTC CASSQVRESSYEQYF
TRBJ2-5 once TRBV2 - TGTGCCAGCACTTCAGGAGGGCAAGAGACCCAGTACTTC CASTSGGQETQYF
TRBJ1-6 - TRBV5-1 - TGCGCCAGCAGCTTGGGACAGCCCTATTCTAATTCACCCCTCCACTTT CASSLGQPYSNSPLHF
TRBJ1-3 - TRBV5-5 TRBD1 TGTGCCAGCAGCCAGTGGACAGGCGACTCTGGAAACACCATATATTTT CASSQWTGDSGNTIYF
TRBJ2-6 - TRBV27 - TGTGCCAGCAAGCTTCAAGGGGCCAACGTCCTGACTTTC CASKLQGANVLTF
TRBJ1-1 - TRBV7-2 - TGTGCCAGCAGCCTTAGGAGGGTGAACACTGAAGCTTTCTTT CASSLRRVNTEAFF
TRBJ1-5 - TRBV5-1 - TGCGCCAGCAGCTTGCTTTCAGGGAACCAGCCCCAGCATTTT CASSLLSGNQPQHF